A selection of T cell receptor beta chains follows, all from one sample in a study of graft-versus-host responses after intestinal transplantation. The antigens for these receptors are not known. Data came from immunoSEQ multiplex PCR; TCRdb stores just in-frame clones and leaves some out. The data show roughly 80,000 clones, about nine tenths seen once. The sequencing here drew on unstimulated CD8+ T cells sorted from spleen or lymph node cells, taken before transplant. All receptors derive from a human donor who was the organ donor for an intestinal transplant. CDR3s include the opening cysteine and the closing phenylalanine or tryptophan. The D gene is left open where the match is weak. Clone size is given for some rows only: seen once, a few or many times, or a class if the clone is expanded.

size,V,J,D,DNA,CDR3
few,TRBV19,TRBJ2-5,NA,TGTGCCAGTAGTATAGGTGCGGGACGGGAGACCCAGTACTTC,CASSIGAGRETQYF
NA,TRBV6-1,TRBJ1-3,NA,TGTGCCAGCGTGTTCGGAAACACCATATATTTT,CASVFGNTIYF
NA,TRBV19,TRBJ2-7,NA,TGTGCCAGTAGTATAGGGGGATCCTACGAGCAGTACTTC,CASSIGGSYEQYF
NA,TRBV14,TRBJ2-7,NA,TGTGCCAGCAGCCAAGTTCTGGCAGGGGACTTCTACGAGCAGTACTTC,CASSQVLAGDFYEQYF
NA,TRBV30,TRBJ2-1,NA,TGTGCCTGGAATGTCCTCACAAGCTCCTACAATGAGCAGTTCTTC,CAWNVLTSSYNEQFF
NA,TRBV15,TRBJ2-1,TRBD2,TGTGCCACCTGCGTAGCGGGGGGGCTTCCGCAGTTCTTC,CATCVAGGLPQFF
once,TRBV2,TRBJ1-2,NA,TGTGCCAGCAGTGACCACCAGGTCAACGGGGGCTACACCTTC,CASSDHQVNGGYTF
NA,TRBV10-2,TRBJ2-1,TRBD1,TGCGCCAGCAAAGGGACAGGGGGCGCGGGCTCCTACAATGAGCAGTTCTTC,CASKGTGGAGSYNEQFF
NA,TRBV2,TRBJ2-3,TRBD2,TGTGCCAGCAGTGACCCGACTAGCGGGGGGCCAGATACGCAGTATTTT,CASSDPTSGGPDTQYF
NA,TRBV7-2,TRBJ2-7,TRBD2,TGTGCCAGCAGCCGGGGGGGGGAGAGCCCATGGTTC,CASSRGGESPWF
NA,TRBV4-1,TRBJ1-1,NA,TGCGCCAGCAGCCAAGTGGGGGCGGGCACTGAAGCTTTCTTT,CASSQVGAGTEAFF
NA,TRBV6-5,TRBJ2-7,NA,TGTGCCAGCAGACCCAGAGGGCCTTACGAGCAGTACTTC,CASRPRGPYEQYF
NA,TRBV2,TRBJ2-7,NA,TGTGCCAGCATTAACGACATTCGGGACGAGCAGTACTTC,CASINDIRDEQYF
NA,TRBV5-4,TRBJ2-3,NA,TGTGCCAGCAGCTTGGGACAGGGGAGGGCAGATACGCAGTATTTT,CASSLGQGRADTQYF
NA,TRBV5-1,TRBJ1-5,TRBD1,TGCGCCAGCGCCTCCGGGACAGGAAGCAATCAGCCCCAGCATTTT,CASASGTGSNQPQHF
NA,TRBV7-3,TRBJ1-5,NA,TGTGCCAGCAGCTTGGTCCTCTCCGCCTATCAGCCCCAGCATTTT,CASSLVLSAYQPQHF
NA,TRBV28,TRBJ1-1,NA,TGTGCCAGCAGCTTAAGGTATCTGGGGACTGAAGCTTTCTTT,CASSLRYLGTEAFF
NA,TRBV30,TRBJ2-2,TRBD2,TGTGCCTGGAGTCTCCTAGCGGGGACCGGGGAGCTGTTTTTT,CAWSLLAGTGELFF
NA,TRBV28,TRBJ2-1,NA,TGTGCCAGCAGTCCTCTACGGGACCGCCTCTACAATGAGCAGTTCTTC,CASSPLRDRLYNEQFF
NA,TRBV10-2,TRBJ2-2,NA,TGCGCCAGCAGTGCCGGGACTCCTAACACCGGGGAGCTGTTTTTT,CASSAGTPNTGELFF
NA,TRBV11-3,TRBJ1-6,TRBD1,TGTGCCAGCAGCTTAACAGGGGGGGGTTCACCCCTCCACTTT,CASSLTGGGSPLHF
NA,TRBV30,TRBJ2-7,NA,TGTGCCTGGAGTTACAGGGATACAGTCTCCTACGAGCAGTACTTC,CAWSYRDTVSYEQYF
few,TRBV7-9,TRBJ2-7,NA,TGTGCCAGCAGCTTAGGCGCAGCTGAGCAGTACTTC,CASSLGAAEQYF
NA,TRBV9,TRBJ2-5,TRBD1,TGTGCCAGCAGCCGACAAAGGACAGGGGAAGAGACCCAGTACTTC,CASSRQRTGEETQYF
once,TRBV9,TRBJ1-2,NA,TGTGCCAGCAGCGTCCAACAAAACTATGGCTACACCTTC,CASSVQQNYGYTF
NA,TRBV27,TRBJ1-1,NA,TGTGCCAGCAGGGAACAACTGAACACTGAAGCTTTCTTT,CASREQLNTEAFF
NA,TRBV9,TRBJ2-1,TRBD2,TGTGCCAGCAGCGAAATAGCGGGGGCCTACAATGAGCAGTTCTTC,CASSEIAGAYNEQFF
NA,TRBV19,TRBJ2-1,NA,TGTGCCAGTAGTACCCCGGGTCCAGCCTACAATGAGCAGTTCTTC,CASSTPGPAYNEQFF
once,TRBV28,TRBJ2-7,TRBD2,TGTGCCAGCAGCCGACCGACTAGCGGGGACTACGAGCAGTACTTC,CASSRPTSGDYEQYF
once,TRBV5-6,TRBJ2-5,TRBD2,TGTGCCAGCAGCCTCCCGGGACTAGCGGGGGGGTTGGGAGAGACCCAGTACTTC,CASSLPGLAGGLGETQYF
many,TRBV4-2,TRBJ2-1,NA,TGTGCCAGCAGCCAAGATGCAGCGGTCTCCTACAATGAGCAGTTCTTC,CASSQDAAVSYNEQFF
NA,TRBV10-1,TRBJ2-7,NA,TGCGCCACCGCTGCAGGAAACTCCTACGAGCAGTACTTC,CATAAGNSYEQYF
NA,TRBV21-1,TRBJ2-7,NA,TGTGCCAGCAGCAAAGAAACCCGGACCTACGAGCAGTACTTC,CASSKETRTYEQYF
NA,TRBV7-2,TRBJ2-3,TRBD2,TGTGCCAGCAGCTTAAGCGGGGCGGGGGGAGATACGCAGTATTTT,CASSLSGAGGDTQYF
NA,TRBV7-8,TRBJ1-1,TRBD1,TGTGCCAGCCTAAACCCGACAGGGGGCAGGCGGGGCACTGAAGCTTTCTTT,CASLNPTGGRRGTEAFF
NA,TRBV10-2,TRBJ2-7,NA,TGCGCCAGCAGTGAGTCAGGTAGTAATGGCTACGAGCAGTACTTC,CASSESGSNGYEQYF
once,TRBV7-6,TRBJ1-2,NA,TGTGCCAGCAGCTCAAGCGCAGTGAGGGACTATGGCTACACCTTC,CASSSSAVRDYGYTF
NA,TRBV5-1,TRBJ2-2,NA,TGCGCCAGCAGCTTGGAGCACCAGACCGGGGAGCTGTTTTTT,CASSLEHQTGELFF
NA,TRBV29-1,TRBJ2-2,NA,TGCAGCGTTGATCGCCGGGACGCCGGGGAGCTGTTTTTT,CSVDRRDAGELFF
NA,TRBV7-8,TRBJ1-3,NA,TGTGCCAGCAGCTTAGTTGGGTCTGGAAACACCATATATTTT,CASSLVGSGNTIYF
NA,TRBV4-1,TRBJ2-1,TRBD2,TGCGCCAGCAGTCCACATAGCGGGGGGGCCGGGGAGCAGTTCTTC,CASSPHSGGAGEQFF
few,TRBV7-9,TRBJ2-2,NA,TGTGCCAGCAGCTCGGGTGGCGGCGGGGAGCTGTTTTTT,CASSSGGGGELFF
medium-sized,TRBV2,TRBJ2-7,TRBD1,TGTGCCAGCAGGGACAGGGAGCACCTCTACGAGCAGTACTTC,CASRDREHLYEQYF
NA,TRBV27,TRBJ1-4,NA,TGTGCCAGCAGTGCAGCAAGGGGGAATGAAAAACTGTTTTTT,CASSAARGNEKLFF
NA,TRBV6-1,TRBJ2-2,NA,TGTGCCAGCAGTGAGCACGTAACATCGAACACCGGGGAGCTGTTTTTT,CASSEHVTSNTGELFF
NA,TRBV7-3,TRBJ2-5,NA,TGTGCCAGCAGCTTAACAGGGGGGCGAGAGACCCAGTACTTC,CASSLTGGRETQYF
NA,TRBV9,TRBJ2-3,NA,TGTGCCAGCAGCGTAGGCCCCTCGCAGGGCTACACAGATACGCAGTATTTT,CASSVGPSQGYTDTQYF
NA,TRBV9,TRBJ2-7,NA,TGTGCCAGCAGCGTAGGCGGCGGGGACGAGCAGTACTTC,CASSVGGGDEQYF
NA,TRBV7-9,TRBJ1-5,NA,TGTGCCAGCAGCTTAGCTTTAGATCAGCCCCAGCATTTT,CASSLALDQPQHF
NA,TRBV25-1,TRBJ1-1,TRBD1,TGTGCCAGCAGTGAACTCCTCGGCCCTCCAGGGGGTGGTACTGAAGCTTTCTTT,CASSELLGPPGGGTEAFF
NA,TRBV12-5,TRBJ1-2,NA,TGTGCTAGTGGTTTTCCCACGGTGGGCTACACCTTC,CASGFPTVGYTF